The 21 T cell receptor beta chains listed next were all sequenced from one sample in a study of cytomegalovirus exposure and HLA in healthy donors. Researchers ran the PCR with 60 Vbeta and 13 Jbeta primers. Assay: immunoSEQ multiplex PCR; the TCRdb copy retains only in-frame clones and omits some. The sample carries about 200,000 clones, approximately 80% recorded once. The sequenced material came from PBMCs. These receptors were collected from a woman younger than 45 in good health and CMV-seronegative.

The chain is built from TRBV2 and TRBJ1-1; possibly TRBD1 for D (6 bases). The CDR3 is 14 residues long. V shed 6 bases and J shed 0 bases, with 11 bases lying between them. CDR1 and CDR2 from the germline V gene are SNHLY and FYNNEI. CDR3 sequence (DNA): TGTGCCAGCAGAGTAGACAGGATGAACACTGAAGCTTTCTTT. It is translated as CASRVDRMNTEAFF.

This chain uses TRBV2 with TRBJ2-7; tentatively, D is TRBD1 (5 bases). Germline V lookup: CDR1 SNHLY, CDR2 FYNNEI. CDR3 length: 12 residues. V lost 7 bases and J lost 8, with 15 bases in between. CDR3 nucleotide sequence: TGTGCCAGCAAGGGGCTTGTGGGGCAGCAGTACTTC. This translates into CASKGLVGQQYF.

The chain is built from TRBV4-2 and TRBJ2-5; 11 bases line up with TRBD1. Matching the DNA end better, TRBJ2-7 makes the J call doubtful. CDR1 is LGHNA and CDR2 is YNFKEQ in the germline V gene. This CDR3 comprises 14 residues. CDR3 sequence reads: CASSPQGTGGEQYF. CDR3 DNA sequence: TGTGCCAGCAGCCCTCAGGGGACAGGGGGCGAGCAGTACTTC.

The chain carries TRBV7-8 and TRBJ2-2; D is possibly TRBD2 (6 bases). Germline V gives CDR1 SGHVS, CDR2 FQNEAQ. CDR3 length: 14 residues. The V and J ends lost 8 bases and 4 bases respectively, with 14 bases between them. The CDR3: CASSGGGFTGELFF. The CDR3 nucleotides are TGTGCCAGCTCCGGGGGTGGGTTCACCGGGGAGCTGTTTTTT.

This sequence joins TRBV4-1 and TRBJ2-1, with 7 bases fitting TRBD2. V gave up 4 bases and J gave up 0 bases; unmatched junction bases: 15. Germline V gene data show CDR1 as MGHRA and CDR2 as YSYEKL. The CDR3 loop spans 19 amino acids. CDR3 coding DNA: TGCGCCAGCAGCCCTCGACTAGCACACGCAAGGAGCTCCTACAATGAGCAGTTCTTC. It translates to CASSPRLAHARSSYNEQFF.

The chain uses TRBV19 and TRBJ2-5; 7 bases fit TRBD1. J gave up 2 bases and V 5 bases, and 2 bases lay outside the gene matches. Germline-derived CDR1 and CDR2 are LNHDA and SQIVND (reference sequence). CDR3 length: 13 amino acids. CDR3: CASSPTGQETQYF. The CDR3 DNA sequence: TGTGCCAGTAGTCCGACAGGGCAAGAGACCCAGTACTTC.

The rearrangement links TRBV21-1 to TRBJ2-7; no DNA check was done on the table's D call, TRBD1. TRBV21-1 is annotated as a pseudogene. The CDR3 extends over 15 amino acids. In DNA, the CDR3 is TGTGCCAGCAGCCCACCCAGACAGGGACCCAGCGAGCAGTACTTC. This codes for CASSPPRQGPSEQYF.

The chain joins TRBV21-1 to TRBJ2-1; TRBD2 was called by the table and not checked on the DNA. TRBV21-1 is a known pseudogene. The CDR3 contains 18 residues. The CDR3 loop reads CASSKARVAAGDYNEQFF. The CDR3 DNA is TGTGCCAGCAGCAAAGCCCGGGTAGCAGCGGGAGACTACAATGAGCAGTTCTTC.

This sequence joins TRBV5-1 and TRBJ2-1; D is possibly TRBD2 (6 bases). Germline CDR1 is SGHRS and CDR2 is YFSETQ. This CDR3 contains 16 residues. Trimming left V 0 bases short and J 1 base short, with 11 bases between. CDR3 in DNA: TGCGCCAGCAGCTTGGGGGGCGGGGTATCCTACAATGAGCAGTTCTTC. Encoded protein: CASSLGGGVSYNEQFF.

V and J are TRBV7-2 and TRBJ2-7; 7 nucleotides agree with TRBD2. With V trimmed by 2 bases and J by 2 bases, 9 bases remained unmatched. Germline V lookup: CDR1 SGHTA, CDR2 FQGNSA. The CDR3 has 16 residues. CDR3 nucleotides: TGTGCCAGCAGCTTATCGAGCGGGAACCTTCCCTACGAGCAGTACTTC. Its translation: CASSLSSGNLPYEQYF.

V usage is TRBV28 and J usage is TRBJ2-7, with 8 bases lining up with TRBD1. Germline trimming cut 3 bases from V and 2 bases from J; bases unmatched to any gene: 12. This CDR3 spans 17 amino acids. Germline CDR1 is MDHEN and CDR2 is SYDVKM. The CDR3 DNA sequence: TGTGCCAGCAGTTTTCCTGTGACAGGGGATGTTACCTACGAGCAGTACTTC. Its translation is CASSFPVTGDVTYEQYF.

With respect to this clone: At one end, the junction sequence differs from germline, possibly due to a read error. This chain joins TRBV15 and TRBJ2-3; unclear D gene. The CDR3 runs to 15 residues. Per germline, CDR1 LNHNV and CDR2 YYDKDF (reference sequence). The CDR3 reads CATRRAPTSTDTQYF. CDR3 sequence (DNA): TGTGCCACCAGGAGAGCCCCGACTAGCACAGATACGCAGTATTTT.

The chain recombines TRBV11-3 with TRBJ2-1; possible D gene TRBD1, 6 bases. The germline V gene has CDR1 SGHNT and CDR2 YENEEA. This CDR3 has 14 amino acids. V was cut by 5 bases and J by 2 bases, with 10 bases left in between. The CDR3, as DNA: TGTGCCAGCAGCCTACAGGGAACCTACAATGAGCAGTTCTTC. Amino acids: CASSLQGTYNEQFF. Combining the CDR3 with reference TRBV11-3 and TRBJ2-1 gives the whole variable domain EAGVVQSPRYKIIEKKQPVAFWCNPISGHNTLYWYLQNLGQGPELLIRYENEEAVDDSQLPKDRFSAERLKGVDSTLKIQPAELGDSAVYLCASSLQGTYNEQFFGPGTRLTVL.

In DNA form, the CDR3 reads TGTGCCTGGAGTGTACCGACAGGGGGCATCTACGAGCAGTACTTC. This codes for CAWSVPTGGIYEQYF. The rearrangement joins TRBV30 to TRBJ2-7; 10 positions match TRBD1. V lost 0 bases to trimming and J lost 3 bases; unmatched junction nucleotides: 5. Germline V gene lookup returns CDR1 GTSNPN and CDR2 SVGIG (reference sequence). The CDR3 covers 15 residues.

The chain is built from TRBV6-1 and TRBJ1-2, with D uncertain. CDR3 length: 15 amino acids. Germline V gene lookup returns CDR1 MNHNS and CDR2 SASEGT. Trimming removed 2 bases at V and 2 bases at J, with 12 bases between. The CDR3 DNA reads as TGTGCCAGCAGTGAACTGAGTTTTTTAAACTATGGCTACACCTTC. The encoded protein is CASSELSFLNYGYTF.

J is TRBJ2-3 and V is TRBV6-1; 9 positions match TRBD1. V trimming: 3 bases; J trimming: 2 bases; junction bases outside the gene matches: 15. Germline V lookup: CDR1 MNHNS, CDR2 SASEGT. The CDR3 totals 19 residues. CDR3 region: CASSDYRGRAGGFTDTQYF. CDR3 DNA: TGTGCCAGCAGTGACTACAGGGGGCGAGCCGGGGGCTTCACAGATACGCAGTATTTT.

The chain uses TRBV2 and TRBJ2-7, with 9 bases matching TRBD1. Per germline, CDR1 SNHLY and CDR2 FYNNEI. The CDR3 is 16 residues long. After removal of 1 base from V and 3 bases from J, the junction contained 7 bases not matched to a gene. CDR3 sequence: CASSEEAGTGIYEQYF. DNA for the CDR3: TGTGCCAGCAGTGAAGAGGCTGGGACAGGGATCTACGAGCAGTACTTC.

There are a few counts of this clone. The CDR3: CASRVRTGRTYEQYF. The CDR3 bases are TGTGCCAGCAGGGTTAGGACAGGGAGGACCTACGAGCAGTACTTC. The V and J genes are TRBV27 and TRBJ2-7; 8 bases agree with TRBD1. The CDR3 totals 15 residues. Germline CDR1 and CDR2: MNHEY and SMNVEV (reference sequence). V dropped 6 bases and J dropped 2; count of bases not matched to a gene: 9.

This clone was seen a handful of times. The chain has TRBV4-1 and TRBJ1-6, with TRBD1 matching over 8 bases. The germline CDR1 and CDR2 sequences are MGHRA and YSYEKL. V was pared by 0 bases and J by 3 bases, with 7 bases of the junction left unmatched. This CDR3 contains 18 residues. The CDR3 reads CASSQEGTGADYNSPLHF. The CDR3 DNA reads TGCGCCAGCAGCCAAGAAGGGACAGGAGCGGACTATAATTCACCCCTCCACTTT.

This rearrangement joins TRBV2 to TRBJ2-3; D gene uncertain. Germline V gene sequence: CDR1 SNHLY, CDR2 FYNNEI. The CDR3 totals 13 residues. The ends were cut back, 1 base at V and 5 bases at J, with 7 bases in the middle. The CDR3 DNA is TGTGCCAGCAGTGAAGGGCAGATAGATACGCAGTATTTT. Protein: CASSEGQIDTQYF.

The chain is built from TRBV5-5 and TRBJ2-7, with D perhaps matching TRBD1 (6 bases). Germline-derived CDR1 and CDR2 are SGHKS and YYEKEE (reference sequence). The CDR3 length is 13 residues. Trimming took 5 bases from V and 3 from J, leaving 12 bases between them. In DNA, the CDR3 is TGTGCCAGCAGTCACAGGGACAACTACGAGCAGTACTTC. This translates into CASSHRDNYEQYF.